Below are 29 T cell receptor beta chains sequenced from a single sample in a study of identical twins. Via MiXCR, TCRdb re-called the 5' RACE reads, giving one row per CDR3 protein. The table has hundreds of thousands of distinct CDR3 sequences, more than 6.5% seen once; the top ten hold about 1.8%. The sample also formed part of further work on yellow fever vaccine responses in identical twins.

Specimen: memory (CD45RO+) T cells sorted from blood. The receptors here all came from a woman between 18 and 30 years old in good health.

This clonotype was observed at least ten times. The chain links TRBV5-1 to TRBJ1-4, with 9 positions matching TRBD1. This CDR3 spans 14 amino acids. With V trimmed by 3 bases and J by 5 bases, 2 bases remained unmatched. Germline CDR1 SGHRS, CDR2 YFSETQ. The CDR3 nucleotides are TGCGCCAGCAGCTCGGGACAGGGCAATGAAAAACTGTTTTTT. It translates to CASSSGQGNEKLFF.

This clonotype turned up a few times. This chain joins TRBV24-1 and TRBJ2-1; a possible D gene is TRBD2 (6 bases). CDR1 is KGHDR and CDR2 is SFDVKD in the germline V gene. CDR3 size: 14 residues. V lost 5 bases, J lost 7 bases, and 14 bases lay in between. DNA of the CDR3: TGTGCCACCAGTGGTAATAGGACTACGAATGAGCAGTTCTTC. Translation gives CATSGNRTTNEQFF.

Ten or more counts support this clonotype. The chain carries TRBV3-1 and TRBJ2-1, with 9 bases fitting TRBD1. CDR1 is LGHDT and CDR2 is YNNKEL in the germline V gene (reference sequence). CDR3 size: 15 residues. The trim removed 4 bases at V and 2 bases at J, leaving 3 bases unmatched. The CDR3 DNA follows: TGTGCCAGCAGCCCCACAGGGGGCACCTACAATGAGCAGTTCTTC. It specifies CASSPTGGTYNEQFF.

Many counts were recorded for this clonotype. In DNA form, the CDR3 reads TGTGCCAGCAGCCAGGGCGGACTAGCGGGGGGCCGACAAGAGACCCAGTACTTC. Translating gives CASSQGGLAGGRQETQYF. The chain recombines TRBV14 with TRBJ2-5, with TRBD2 matching over 14 bases. This CDR3 is 18 amino acids long. Germline V gene data show CDR1 as SGHDN and CDR2 as FVKESK. Losses at the gene ends were 3 bases for V and 2 bases for J; bases not matched to a gene: 8.

This clonotype was seen a few times. The J gene is TRBJ1-4, the V gene TRBV10-3, with D maybe TRBD1 (5 bases). The CDR3 loop spans 14 amino acids. V was pared by 5 bases and J by 4 bases, with 11 bases between. Germline V gene sequence: CDR1 ENHRY, CDR2 SYGVKD. CDR3: CAISPGHDNEKLFF. The CDR3 DNA sequence: TGTGCCATCAGTCCAGGACATGATAATGAAAAACTGTTTTTT.

This clonotype occurred a few times. V usage is TRBV27 and J usage is TRBJ2-2, with D hard to call. The germline V and J ends were trimmed by 2 bases and 0 bases, with 10 bases remaining between them. Germline V lookup: CDR1 MNHEY, CDR2 SMNVEV (reference sequence). The CDR3 has 16 amino acids. CDR3 sequence: CASSLAPSPNTGELFF. The CDR3 coding sequence is TGTGCCAGCAGTTTAGCCCCCTCTCCGAACACCGGGGAGCTGTTTTTT.

This clonotype was counted only a few times. The chain employs TRBV3-1 and TRBJ2-4; weak D call: TRBD1 (5 bases). V lost 3 bases and J 2 bases, leaving 11 bases between the germline ends. Germline V gene sequence: CDR1 LGHDT, CDR2 YNNKEL (reference sequence). There are 15 residues in the CDR3. CDR3 residues: CASSQGLPPKNIQYF. For the CDR3, the DNA is TGTGCCAGCAGCCAGGGGCTTCCCCCCAAAAACATTCAGTACTTC.

The rearrangement links TRBV27 to TRBJ2-1; TRBD2 matches 13 bases. Germline trimming cut 2 bases from V and 0 bases from J; bases unmatched to any gene: 7. The germline gives CDR1 MNHEY, CDR2 SMNVEV (reference sequence). The CDR3 is 19 residues long. Here the CDR3 reads CASSLKGTSGISSYNEQFF. In nucleotides, the CDR3 is TGTGCCAGCAGTTTAAAAGGGACTAGCGGGATCAGCTCCTACAATGAGCAGTTCTTC.

This clonotype was detected ten times or more. The V and J genes are TRBV20-1 and TRBJ1-1; TRBD1 is a possible D gene (6 bases). With 5 bases removed from V and 0 bases from J, the gap between germline ends came to 10 bases. This CDR3 is built from 13 residues. Germline CDR1 DFQATT, CDR2 SNEGSKA (reference sequence). The DNA for the CDR3 is TGCAGTGCTCCAGGACAGCTGAACACTGAAGCTTTCTTT. Its translation: CSAPGQLNTEAFF.

This clonotype was seen a handful of times. The chain couples TRBV5-1 to TRBJ2-1, with TRBD1 matching over 9 bases. This CDR3 comprises 15 residues. V shed 4 bases, J shed 1 base, and the junction held 3 bases outside the gene matches. Germline values: CDR1 SGHRS, CDR2 YFSETQ. In DNA, the CDR3 is TGCGCCAGCAGCCGCGGGACAGGGTCCTACAATGAGCAGTTCTTC. It codes for CASSRGTGSYNEQFF.

In its sample, this clonotype was seen many times. V and J are TRBV11-1 and TRBJ1-2, with TRBD1 as a possible D gene (6 bases). The CDR3 covers 18 residues. From germline, CDR1 is SGHAT and CDR2 FQDESV (reference sequence). The germline V and J ends were trimmed by 0 bases and 0 bases, with 17 bases remaining between them. This chain's CDR3 is CASSLANRVRGPNYGYTF. The CDR3 DNA reads TGTGCCAGCAGCTTAGCTAACCGAGTCAGGGGACCTAACTATGGCTACACCTTC. Full variable domain (outside the CDR3, taken from reference TRBV11-1 and TRBJ1-2): EAEVAQSPRYKITEKSQAVAFWCDPISGHATLYWYRQILGQGPELLVQFQDESVVDDSQLPKDRFSAERLKGVDSTLKIQPAELGDSAMYLCASSLANRVRGPNYGYTFGSGTRLTVV.

CDR3 protein: CASSLESVNEQFF. The CDR3 DNA reads as TGTGCCAGCAGCTTGGAGAGCGTCAATGAGCAGTTCTTC. V and J are TRBV5-4 and TRBJ2-1, with D hard to call. Trimming took off 0 bases at V and 6 bases at J, with 7 bases between the two ends. CDR3 size: 13 residues. Germline V gives CDR1 SGHNT, CDR2 YYREEE (reference sequence).

This clonotype was detected ten times or more. The chain carries TRBV3-1 and TRBJ2-7; D possibly corresponds to TRBD1 (5 bases). Germline CDR1 is LGHDT and CDR2 is YNNKEL (reference sequence). Trimming shortened V by 2 bases and J by 9 bases, and 11 bases separated the two germline ends. The CDR3 is 12 amino acids. CDR3 coding DNA: TGTGCCAGCAGCCAACAGGGTAATTCGCAGTACTTC. It translates to CASSQQGNSQYF.

This chain uses TRBV6-2 or TRBV6-3 with TRBJ2-7; the match to TRBD2 covers 15 bases. Germline V CDR1 and CDR2: MNHEY, SVGEGT. The CDR3 totals 15 residues. The trim removed 6 bases at V and 6 bases at J, leaving 6 bases unmatched. CDR3 amino acids: CASRAGGLAGGEQYF. CDR3 nucleotide sequence: TGTGCCAGCAGAGCAGGGGGACTAGCGGGAGGCGAGCAGTACTTC.

The table lists this clonotype with a few counts. V is TRBV27 and J is TRBJ2-2; D is unresolved. Germline-derived CDR1 and CDR2 are MNHEY and SMNVEV (reference sequence). CDR3 size: 15 residues. V lost 6 bases and J 2 bases, leaving 13 bases between the germline ends. The CDR3 protein is CASRLNAINTGELFF. DNA for the CDR3: TGTGCCAGCAGATTAAATGCGATAAACACCGGGGAGCTGTTTTTT.

The chain joins TRBV7-2 to TRBJ2-2, with 10 bases lining up with TRBD2. Looked up from germline, CDR1 is SGHTA and CDR2 is FQGNSA. This CDR3 comprises 16 residues. V shed 6 bases and J 0 bases; nucleotides not matched to a gene: 4. The CDR3 nucleotides are TGTGCCAGCAGGACTAGCGGGTCATCGAACACCGGGGAGCTGTTTTTT. This codes for CASRTSGSSNTGELFF.

The chain recombines TRBV7-2 with TRBJ2-3; 7 bases fit TRBD2. This CDR3 has 15 residues. Germline CDR1 is SGHTA and CDR2 is FQGNSA. The trim removed 2 bases at V and 5 bases at J, leaving 7 bases unmatched. The CDR3 sequence is CASSLLGGSRDTQYF. In nucleotides, the CDR3 is TGTGCCAGCAGCTTATTAGGCGGGAGTAGAGATACGCAGTATTTT.

This clonotype was observed at least ten times. This chain links TRBV3-1 with TRBJ2-7; unclear D gene. The V end lost 1 base, the J end lost 6 bases, and 4 bases lay between the germline ends. The CDR3 consists of 11 residues. Germline values: CDR1 LGHDT, CDR2 YNNKEL (reference sequence). The CDR3 is CASSQGGEQYF. CDR3 nucleotides: TGTGCCAGCAGCCAAGGTGGCGAGCAGTACTTC.

This clonotype was picked up many times. The chain has TRBV12-3 or TRBV12-4 and TRBJ2-3; D remains ambiguous. The CDR3 is made up of 12 amino acids. Between the trimmed V and J ends, which lost 5 bases and 0 bases, there was a span of 3 bases. CDR3 region: CASSGSTDTQYF. CDR3 in DNA: TGTGCCAGCAGTGGGAGCACAGATACGCAGTATTTT.

This clonotype was seen many times. V and J are TRBV29-1 and TRBJ2-2, with D maybe TRBD1 (6 bases). CDR3 size: 14 residues. Between the trimmed V and J ends, which lost 3 bases and 4 bases, there was a span of 12 bases. Germline CDR1 is SQVTM and CDR2 is ANQGSEA. The CDR3 nucleotides read TGCAGCGTTGAGCCCGGGACACCCACCGGGGAGCTGTTTTTT. As protein: CSVEPGTPTGELFF.

This clonotype was observed many times. V and J are TRBV6-2 or TRBV6-3 and TRBJ2-2, with TRBD1 identical over 10 bases. CDR3 length: 15 residues. V gave up 8 bases and J gave up 3 bases; unmatched junction bases: 6. Germline assignment: CDR1 MNHEY and CDR2 SVGEGT. The CDR3 here is CASVIGTGDTGELFF. The CDR3 DNA reads as TGTGCCAGCGTAATCGGGACAGGGGACACCGGGGAGCTGTTTTTT.

This clonotype has ten or more counts. The CDR3 DNA reads TGTGCCAGCAGTGTCCCAAATTCACCCCTCCACTTT. Its protein is CASSVPNSPLHF. The chain recombines TRBV25-1 with TRBJ1-6; D remains unclear. Germline CDR1 and CDR2: MGHDK and SYGVNS. V was clipped by 4 bases and J by 7 bases, with 5 bases between them. The CDR3 is 12 amino acids.

The rearrangement links TRBV5-1 to TRBJ2-5; TRBD2 matches 16 bases. Germline lookup yields CDR1 SGHRS and CDR2 YFSETQ. Losses at the gene ends were 4 bases for V and 5 bases for J; bases not matched to a gene: 5. The CDR3 totals 16 residues. The DNA for the CDR3 is TGCGCCAGCAGCACGGGACTAGCGGGGGGGCCCGAGACCCAGTACTTC. Its translation: CASSTGLAGGPETQYF.

This clonotype was seen many times. The chain has TRBV5-1 and TRBJ2-6; D is undetermined. The length of the CDR3 is 14 residues. Germline V gene lookup returns CDR1 SGHRS and CDR2 YFSETQ. V lost 5 bases and J 0 bases, leaving 6 bases between the germline ends. In DNA form, the CDR3 reads TGCGCCAGCAGGGTCGGCTCTGGGGCCAACGTCCTGACTTTC. Encoded protein: CASRVGSGANVLTF.

This clonotype was seen repeatedly, ten times or more. The CDR3 loop reads CASSLALGQGAKNIQYF. CDR3 DNA sequence: TGTGCCAGCAGCTTAGCATTGGGACAGGGAGCCAAAAACATTCAGTACTTC. V and J are TRBV7-2 and TRBJ2-4, with 9 bases that match TRBD1. The CDR3 extends over 17 amino acids. In germline, CDR1 is SGHTA, CDR2 FQGNSA. Trimming removed 0 bases from V and 0 bases from J; junction bases left unmatched: 3.

The table lists this clonotype with a few counts. J is TRBJ1-6 and V is TRBV10-3, with 7 bases fitting TRBD1. The CDR3 contains 15 residues. The ends lost 0 bases at V and 11 bases at J; junction bases unmatched: 7. CDR1 and CDR2 (germline): ENHRY, SYGVKD. CDR3 sequence (DNA): TGTGCCATCAGTGAGTCCTTAGACAGGGAACCACCCCTCCACTTT. Translating it yields CAISESLDREPPLHF.

This clonotype was detected a few times. This sequence joins TRBV20-1 and TRBJ2-7; D may be TRBD1 (6 bases). The CDR3 extends over 15 amino acids. Germline V gene sequence: CDR1 DFQATT, CDR2 SNEGSKA (reference sequence). V lost 1 base and J lost 4, with 17 bases in between. This chain's CDR3 is CSARARSTGTYEQYF. The CDR3 bases are TGCAGTGCTAGAGCTCGATCAACCGGGACATACGAGCAGTACTTC.

In this sample, this clonotype turned up a few times. The chain uses TRBV7-8 and TRBJ1-5; D ambiguous. CDR3 length equals 14 residues. Germline-derived CDR1 and CDR2 are SGHVS and FQNEAQ. Between the trimmed V and J ends, which lost 0 bases and 0 bases, there was a span of 3 bases. The chain's CDR3 is CASSLADSNQPQHF. CDR3 bases: TGTGCCAGCAGCTTAGCAGATAGCAATCAGCCCCAGCATTTT.

This clonotype was counted many times. The chain couples TRBV7-2 to TRBJ2-1; 9 bases match TRBD1. With V trimmed by 5 bases and J by 7 bases, 6 bases remained unmatched. CDR1 is SGHTA and CDR2 is FQGNSA in the germline V gene. This CDR3 has 14 residues. CDR3 protein: CASSTGQGRNEQFF. CDR3 DNA: TGTGCCAGCAGCACGGGACAGGGACGAAATGAGCAGTTCTTC.